This TCR beta chain was sequenced in a study of cytomegalovirus exposure and HLA in healthy donors. V was trimmed by 3 bases and J by 2 bases, leaving 14 bases between them. This CDR3 has 16 amino acids. The germline V gene encodes CDR1 MNHEY and CDR2 SMNVEV (reference sequence). With 60 Vbeta and 13 Jbeta primers, the PCR was carried out. Data came from immunoSEQ multiplex PCR; TCRdb stores just in-frame clones and leaves some out. The sample yields 80,000 to 100,000 clones, of which the top ten take up 3.4%. The receptor comes from a woman under 40 in good health and CMV-seronegative. Sequencing was done on a sample of PBMCs. The chain employs TRBV27 and TRBJ1-5, with D possibly being TRBD1 (5 bases). Here the CDR3 reads CASSFKRGEGNQPQHF. CDR3 nucleotide sequence: TGTGCCAGCAGTTTCAAAAGGGGTGAGGGCAATCAGCCCCAGCATTTT.